This TCR beta chain was sequenced in a study of T cells in Graves' hyperthyroidism and ophthalmopathy. Study-wide results and caveats: Model output signaled ophthalmopathy a median approximately 6 months ahead of onset.

This clonotype was detected many times. The antigen is undetermined. The CDR3 has 18 residues. The ends lost 5 bases at V and 4 bases at J; junction bases unmatched: 17. From germline, CDR1 is PRHDT and CDR2 FYEKMQ (reference sequence). Amplification targeted TCR beta CDR3 regions from RNA transcripts. TCR CDR3 underwent first-round RT-PCR with the HTBI primer set. TCRdb itself ran the multiplex PCR reads through MiXCR, one entry per CDR3 protein. The sample consists of some 180,000 distinct CDR3 sequences, less than 20% of them appearing once. The TCR originated in a woman aged 50 to 65 with Graves' hyperthyroidism. Sample: blood. This chain connects TRBV13 to TRBJ1-5, with TRBD1 matching over 7 bases. CDR3 protein: CASSRRQGLNTGNQPQHF. CDR3 DNA: TGTGCCAGCAGCCGAAGACAGGGTCTCAATACTGGTAATCAGCCCCAGCATTTT.